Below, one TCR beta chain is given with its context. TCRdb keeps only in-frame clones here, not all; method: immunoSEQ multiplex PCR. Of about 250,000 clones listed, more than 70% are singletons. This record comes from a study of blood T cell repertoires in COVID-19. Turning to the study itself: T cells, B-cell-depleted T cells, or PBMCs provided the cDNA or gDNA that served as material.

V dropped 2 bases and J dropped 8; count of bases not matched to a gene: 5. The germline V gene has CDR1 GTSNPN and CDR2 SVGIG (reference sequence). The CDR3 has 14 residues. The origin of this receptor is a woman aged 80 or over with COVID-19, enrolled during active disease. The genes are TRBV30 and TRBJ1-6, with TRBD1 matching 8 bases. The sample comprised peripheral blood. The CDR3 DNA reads TGTGCCTGGAGTATATCAGGGGGCGATTCACCCCTCCACTTT. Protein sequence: CAWSISGGDSPLHF. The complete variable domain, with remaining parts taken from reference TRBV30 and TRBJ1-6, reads SQTIHQWPATLVQPVGSPLSLECTVEGTSNPNLYWYRQAAGRGLQLLFYSVGIGQISSEVPQNLSASRPQDRQFILSSKKLLLSDSGFYLCAWSISGGDSPLHFGNGTRLTVT.